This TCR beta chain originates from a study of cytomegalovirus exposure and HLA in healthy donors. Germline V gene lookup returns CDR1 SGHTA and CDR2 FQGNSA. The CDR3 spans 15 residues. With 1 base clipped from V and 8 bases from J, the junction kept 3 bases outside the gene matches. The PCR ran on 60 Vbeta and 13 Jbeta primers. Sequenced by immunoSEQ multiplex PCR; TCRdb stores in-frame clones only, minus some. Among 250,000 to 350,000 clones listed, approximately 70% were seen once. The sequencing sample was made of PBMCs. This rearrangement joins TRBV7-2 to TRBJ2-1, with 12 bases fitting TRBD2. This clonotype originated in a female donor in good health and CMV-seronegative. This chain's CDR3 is CASSLVSSGRDEQFF. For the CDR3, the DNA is TGTGCCAGCAGCTTAGTTTCTAGCGGGAGGGATGAGCAGTTCTTC.